Below, 29 T cell receptor beta chains from the same sample are listed, as sequenced in a study of blood T cells in healthy people across ages. A second PCR of about 7 to 12 cycles used a sample-barcoded 5' primer and a J-beta primer mix. A single record per CDR3 protein comes from TCRdb applying MiXCR to the 5' RACE reads. Of hundreds of thousands of distinct CDR3 sequences in the sample, around 27% were seen once. This sample also belongs to another study, concerning T cells of mothers and their children.

Material for sequencing was blood. These receptors were taken from a boy aged 2 to 10 in good health.

The chain has TRBV4-3 and TRBJ2-1; TRBD1 aligns across 7 bases. With V trimmed by 0 bases and J by 0 bases, 5 bases remained unmatched. Germline V lookup: CDR1 LGHNA, CDR2 YSLEER. The CDR3 contains 17 residues. The CDR3, as DNA: TGCGCCAGCAGCCAAGATGTAGGGACAGACTCCTACAATGAGCAGTTCTTC. As protein: CASSQDVGTDSYNEQFF.

This clonotype has just a few counts. V and J are TRBV20-1 and TRBJ1-2, with TRBD1 identical over 7 bases. Per the germline V gene, CDR1 is DFQATT and CDR2 is SNEGSKA (reference sequence). V lost 0 bases, J lost 4 bases, and 17 bases stayed unmatched. This CDR3 is 18 amino acids long. The CDR3 coding sequence is TGCAGTGCTAGAGATAGTCCGGGAAGGGGGCTCTTTGGCTATGGCTACACCTTC. Its protein is CSARDSPGRGLFGYGYTF.

This chain connects TRBV7-9 to TRBJ2-1, with D unresolved. The CDR3 spans 15 residues. The V end was cut by 4 bases, the J end by 3 bases, with 13 bases between. Looked up from germline, CDR1 is SEHNR and CDR2 is FQNEAQ (reference sequence). CDR3 amino acids: CASSSPGEYYNEQFF. The CDR3 coding sequence is TGTGCCAGCAGCTCCCCTGGAGAGTACTACAATGAGCAGTTCTTC. The complete variable domain, with remaining parts taken from reference TRBV7-9 and TRBJ2-1, reads DTGVSQNPRHKITKRGQNVTFRCDPISEHNRLYWYRQTLGQGPEFLTYFQNEAQLEKSRLLSDRFSAERPKGSFSTLEIQRTEQGDSAMYLCASSSPGEYYNEQFFGPGTRLTVL.

The chain is built from TRBV29-1 and TRBJ2-5, with 8 bases fitting TRBD1. The J call is in doubt because the DNA end fits TRBJ2-7 better. The germline gives CDR1 SQVTM, CDR2 ANQGSEA. CDR3 length: 13 amino acids. This CDR3 is CSGGQGVAYEQYF. The CDR3 DNA reads as TGCAGCGGAGGACAGGGAGTTGCCTACGAGCAGTACTTC.

Only a few counts were recorded for this clonotype. This chain uses TRBV7-9 with TRBJ1-4; 7 nucleotides line up with TRBD1. After removal of 5 bases from V and 4 bases from J, the junction contained 7 bases not matched to a gene. CDR3 length: 15 residues. Looked up from germline, CDR1 is SEHNR and CDR2 is FQNEAQ (reference sequence). Here the CDR3 DNA reads TGTGCCAGCAGCCCCCGGACAGGAATTAATGAAAAACTGTTTTTT. Protein product: CASSPRTGINEKLFF.

This chain's CDR3 is CASRAHGIGANVLTF. The CDR3 nucleotides read TGCGCCAGCAGGGCGCACGGGATAGGGGCCAACGTCCTGACTTTC. The chain has TRBV5-1 and TRBJ2-6; maybe TRBD2 (5 bases). The CDR3 loop spans 15 amino acids. Germline CDR1 is SGHRS and CDR2 is YFSETQ. Trimming stripped 5 bases from V and 4 bases from J, with 13 bases between.

The J gene is TRBJ2-7, the V gene TRBV20-1; 9 positions match TRBD2. V shed 7 bases, J shed 3 bases, and the junction held 7 bases outside the gene matches. The CDR3 covers 13 residues. Germline V gene data show CDR1 as DFQATT and CDR2 as SNEGSKA (reference sequence). As DNA, the CDR3 is TGCAGTGTTCCGGGACTAGCTATCTACGAGCAGTACTTC. Its protein product is CSVPGLAIYEQYF.

The table lists this clonotype with a few counts. The V and J genes are TRBV5-1 and TRBJ2-4, with 9 bases identical to TRBD1. CDR1 and CDR2 (germline): SGHRS, YFSETQ. The CDR3 sequence is 20 residues long. V lost 5 bases, J lost 7 bases, and 25 bases stayed unmatched. CDR3 coding DNA: TGCGCCAGCAGTTTAAAGACCCCTCTTCTGGGACAGGGCCACGACAACATTCAGTACTTC. It codes for CASSLKTPLLGQGHDNIQYF.

This clonotype was detected a few times. The junction does not match germline at one end; this may be a read error. The chain employs TRBV25-1 and TRBJ2-7; D is undetermined. The CDR3 extends over 15 amino acids. CDR1 and CDR2 (germline): MGHDK, SYGVNS. DNA for the CDR3: TGTGCCAGCAGTGAATACGGTGATCGGACGCCTGTACCTATCTTC. The encoded protein is CASSEYGDRTPVPIF.

The table lists this clonotype with a few counts. This may be a read error, as it is one base from a much larger clone. The chain carries TRBV10-3 and TRBJ2-7, with 11 positions matching TRBD2. Germline V lookup: CDR1 ENHRY, CDR2 SYGVKD. This CDR3 is 15 amino acids long. The CDR3 protein is CAISVTSGRSYERYF. CDR3 DNA sequence: TGTGCCATCAGTGTAACTAGCGGGAGATCCTACGAGCGGTACTTC.

The chain joins TRBV12-3 or TRBV12-4 to TRBJ2-5; 13 nucleotides agree with TRBD2. After removal of 5 bases from V and 2 bases from J, the junction contained 5 bases not matched to a gene. This CDR3 has 16 residues. For the CDR3, the DNA is TGTGCCAGCAGTCACGGACTAGCGGGGGAACAAGAGACCCAGTACTTC. The encoded protein is CASSHGLAGEQETQYF.

The chain employs TRBV10-2 and TRBJ1-1; D remains unclear. CDR1 and CDR2 (germline): WSHSY, SAAADI. The CDR3 consists of 15 residues. V dropped 0 bases and J dropped 3 bases, with 11 bases sitting between them. In nucleotides, the CDR3 is TGCGCCAGCAGTGAGTCGACCCCCCGGGACACTGAAGCTTTCTTT. Translation: CASSESTPRDTEAFF.

As to this clonotype: At one end, the junction sequence differs from germline, possibly due to a read error. This chain uses TRBV18 with TRBJ2-2; no definite D call. Per the germline V gene, CDR1 is KGHSH and CDR2 is LQKENI. The CDR3 runs to 15 residues. Here the CDR3 reads CASSPLGSNTGELFF. CDR3 DNA: TGTGCCAGCTCACCCCTCGGGTCGAATACCGGGGAGCTGTTTTTT.

The chain uses TRBV12-3 or TRBV12-4 and TRBJ2-5; D uncertain. The J call may be incorrect, as the DNA end agrees better with TRBJ2-7. CDR3 size: 13 residues. The CDR3 is CASSLARPDEQYF. CDR3 DNA: TGTGCCAGCAGTTTAGCAAGGCCGGACGAGCAGTACTTC.

This clonotype occurred many times. The V and J genes are TRBV15 and TRBJ1-1, with D perhaps matching TRBD1 (5 bases). The V end was cut by 0 bases, the J end by 6 bases, with 11 bases between. This CDR3 is built from 14 residues. Germline V gene sequence: CDR1 LNHNV, CDR2 YYDKDF (reference sequence). This chain's CDR3 is CATSRDFRDPEAFF. For the CDR3, the DNA is TGTGCCACCAGCAGAGATTTTAGGGACCCTGAAGCTTTCTTT.

The sample holds a few counts of this clonotype. J is TRBJ1-2 and V is TRBV30; 7 bases are a match to TRBD1. The ends lost 6 bases at V and 5 bases at J; junction bases unmatched: 9. Looked up from germline, CDR1 is GTSNPN and CDR2 is SVGIG (reference sequence). This CDR3 has 13 residues. CDR3: CACRQGDKYGYTF. The CDR3 DNA is TGTGCCTGCCGACAGGGAGATAAGTATGGCTACACCTTC.

This rearrangement joins TRBV6-6 to TRBJ1-4; unclear D gene. This CDR3 has 16 residues. Trimming took off 4 bases at V and 0 bases at J, with 12 bases between the two ends. From germline, CDR1 is MNHNY and CDR2 SVGAGI (reference sequence). This CDR3 is CASSSLKGATNEKLFF. CDR3 in DNA: TGTGCCAGCAGTTCTCTGAAAGGAGCAACTAATGAAAAACTGTTTTTT.

The rearrangement links TRBV28 to TRBJ1-4; D is unresolved. Germline-derived CDR1 and CDR2 are MDHEN and SYDVKM. The ends were cut back, 3 bases at V and 8 bases at J, with 4 bases in the middle. This CDR3 contains 11 residues. The CDR3 sequence is CASSFLEKLFF. CDR3 nucleotides: TGTGCCAGCAGTTTTTTAGAAAAACTGTTTTTT. The full variable domain, rest sourced from reference TRBV28 and TRBJ1-4, is DVKVTQSSRYLVKRTGEKVFLECVQDMDHENMFWYRQDPGLGLRLIYFSYDVKMKEKGDIPEGYSVSREKKERFSLILESASTNQTSMYLCASSFLEKLFFGSGTQLSVL.

This clonotype was observed many times. This chain joins TRBV3-1 and TRBJ2-5; TRBD2 matches at 13 bases. CDR3 size: 15 residues. J lost 1 base, V lost 4 bases, and 0 bases had no gene match. Germline V gene lookup returns CDR1 LGHDT and CDR2 YNNKEL (reference sequence). CDR3 amino acids: CASSRTSGSQETQYF. The CDR3 bases are TGTGCCAGCAGCCGGACTAGCGGGAGCCAAGAGACCCAGTACTTC.

A few counts support this clonotype. The chain joins TRBV29-1 to TRBJ2-1; 7 bases align to TRBD2. Unmatched junction bases numbered 3, after V lost 4 bases and J lost 3 bases. The V gene's germline CDR1 is SQVTM and CDR2 ANQGSEA. There are 13 residues in the CDR3. CDR3 residues: CSVASGDYNEQFF. As DNA, the CDR3 is TGCAGCGTTGCCAGCGGGGACTACAATGAGCAGTTCTTC.

V and J are TRBV15 and TRBJ2-5; D remains ambiguous. This CDR3 has 13 residues. CDR1 LNHNV and CDR2 YYDKDF come from the germline V gene (reference sequence). Trimming cost V 5 bases and J 7 bases, with 14 bases left between them. DNA of the CDR3: TGTGCCACCAGCTCTGTGGGTATCGGGACCCAGTACTTC. Translated, it gives CATSSVGIGTQYF.

This clonotype was detected a few times. The chain uses TRBV2 and TRBJ2-5, with a possible D match to TRBD1 (5 bases). Germline V gene data show CDR1 as SNHLY and CDR2 as FYNNEI. Trimming took off 6 bases at V and 10 bases at J, with 21 bases between the two ends. This CDR3 has 14 amino acids. This CDR3 is CASSLGRVALDQYF. For the CDR3, the DNA is TGTGCCAGCAGCTTGGGCAGGGTGGCGTTGGACCAGTACTTC.

The genes are TRBV20-1 and TRBJ1-6, with 7 bases aligning to TRBD1. V was clipped by 0 bases and J by 6 bases; unmatched bases: 11. Germline-derived CDR1 and CDR2 are DFQATT and SNEGSKA (reference sequence). CDR3 length: 17 amino acids. The CDR3 DNA follows: TGCAGTGCTAGAGAGATCCCAGACAGGGAGCGTAATTCACCCCTCCACTTT. It specifies CSAREIPDRERNSPLHF.

This chain joins TRBV5-8 and TRBJ2-7; TRBD2 agrees at 7 bases. V lost 0 bases, J lost 7 bases, and 10 bases stayed unmatched. Germline V lookup: CDR1 SGHTS, CDR2 YDEGEE. This CDR3 spans 15 amino acids. This CDR3 reads CASSLAIGLVREQYF. CDR3 DNA sequence: TGTGCCAGCAGCTTGGCCATTGGACTAGTGAGGGAGCAGTACTTC.

This clonotype was counted a few times. The chain carries TRBV28 and TRBJ2-3; 8 bases are shared with TRBD2. This CDR3 has 15 amino acids. Per germline, CDR1 MDHEN and CDR2 SYDVKM. Losses at the gene ends were 2 bases for V and 5 bases for J; bases not matched to a gene: 6. This chain's CDR3 is CASSLPGGAKDTQYF. Written as DNA, the CDR3 is TGTGCCAGCAGTTTACCGGGGGGGGCCAAAGATACGCAGTATTTT.

The chain joins TRBV28 to TRBJ2-1; D might be TRBD2 (5 bases). The J call may not be correct, given that the DNA end is closer to TRBJ2-5. Germline assignment: CDR1 MDHEN and CDR2 SYDVKM. This CDR3 region has 15 residues. CDR3 sequence: CASSLRPAVRGTQYF. As DNA, the CDR3 is TGTGCCAGCAGTTTACGGCCAGCGGTTAGAGGGACCCAGTACTTC.

V usage is TRBV15 and J usage is TRBJ1-3; D is unclear. The CDR3 runs 14 residues. The V gene lost 3 bases and the J gene lost 4 bases, with 10 bases spanning the gap. Germline CDR1 reads LNHNV; CDR2 reads YYDKDF (reference sequence). This CDR3 reads CATSSVLGGNTIYF. As DNA, the CDR3 is TGTGCCACCAGCAGTGTATTAGGGGGAAACACCATATATTTT. Complete variable domain (other parts from reference TRBV15 and TRBJ1-3): DAMVIQNPRYQVTQFGKPVTLSCSQTLNHNVMYWYQQKSSQAPKLLFHYYDKDFNNEADTPDNFQSRRPNTSFCFLDIRSPGLGDTAMYLCATSSVLGGNTIYFGEGSWLTVV.

This clonotype was observed many times. The genes are TRBV7-7 and TRBJ2-5, with a possible D match to TRBD1 (5 bases). Trimming cost V 5 bases and J 2 bases, with 15 bases left between them. The CDR3 has 15 amino acids. CDR1 SSHAT and CDR2 FNYEAQ come from the germline V gene (reference sequence). The CDR3 sequence is CASSLDPGPQETQYF. The CDR3 bases are TGTGCCAGCAGCCTGGACCCAGGGCCTCAAGAGACCCAGTACTTC.

In its sample, this clonotype was seen a few times. V gene TRBV2 combines with J gene TRBJ2-3; TRBD2 matches 11 bases. This CDR3 region has 17 residues. Germline CDR1 reads SNHLY; CDR2 reads FYNNEI. Trimming took 2 bases from V and 4 from J; bases not matched to a gene: 8. The CDR3 DNA reads TGTGCCAGCAGTGAATATCCTACTAGCGGGAGCCCAGATACGCAGTATTTT. This translates into CASSEYPTSGSPDTQYF.